This T cell receptor beta chain originates from a study of tumor-infiltrating lymphocytes in primary liver carcinoma. Study-wide results and caveats: A significantly higher top-250-clone fraction was found in tumors than in blood (p = 0.039).

The tissue used was unsorted bulk material of about 19-30 mg. RNA and DNA were co-extracted from it with the AllPrep DNA/RNA mini kit. Patients in the cohort were treatment-naive and living with chronic HBV infection. Each tumor specimen held more than 85% viable tumor cells. About this clonotype itself: The antigen is not known. Its ends do not fully match the called genes, so a read error is possible.

Synthesis of TCR beta cDNA was carried out from 450 to 650 ng total RNA with a constant-region primer. Nested multiplex PCR, run for three rounds with slightly modified ARM-PCR, yielded TCR beta libraries. TCRdb independently ran MiXCR on the multiplex PCR reads; one entry per CDR3 protein. The data show 100,000 to 150,000 distinct CDR3 sequences, 64% seen once. The sequenced sample was liver tumor tissue from sampling region 3. Noted subset: tumor region T3, left-lateral pole. This clonotype was sampled from a woman aged 55-70 years with primary liver carcinoma and hepatitis B virus infection.

The CDR3 is CATSERDRGYGYIF. The CDR3, as DNA: TGTGCCACTAGTGAAAGGGACAGGGGCTATGGCTACATCTTC. The J gene is TRBJ1-2, the V gene TRBV2, with 10 bases aligning to TRBD1. CDR3 size: 14 residues. Germline V CDR1 and CDR2: SNHLY, FYNNEI.